Below, 12 T cell receptor beta chains from the same sample are listed, as sequenced in a study of T cell responses to AZD1222 COVID-19 vaccine. Generated by immunoSEQ multiplex PCR, the TCRdb table keeps only in-frame clones and is missing some. The sample includes about 170,000 clones, about 89% seen only once; the top ten take 1.5% to 2%. The sequences come from peripheral blood, collected on day 0 of AZD1222 vaccination. Receptor source: an adult in good health.

The J gene is TRBJ2-1, the V gene TRBV25-1; D is perhaps TRBD1 (5 bases). This CDR3 is built from 14 residues. V was trimmed by 6 bases and J by 4 bases, leaving 13 bases between them. Germline CDR1 and CDR2: MGHDK and SYGVNS. Here the CDR3 reads CASRKSQGYNEQFF. In DNA, the CDR3 is TGTGCCAGCAGAAAATCCCAGGGATACAATGAGCAGTTCTTC.

The rearrangement uses TRBV28 and TRBJ1-6; TRBD1 might be the D (5 bases). Trimming removed 8 bases from V and 10 bases from J, with 21 bases in between. The germline V gene has CDR1 MDHEN and CDR2 SYDVKM. CDR3 size: 15 residues. This CDR3 is CASGTPRNRDSPLHF. The CDR3 DNA follows: TGTGCCAGCGGGACTCCAAGGAATCGCGACTCACCCCTCCACTTT.

This chain joins TRBV5-6 and TRBJ2-7; D possibly matches TRBD1 or TRBD2 (6 bases each). Trimming removed 1 base at V and 0 bases at J, with 11 bases between. Germline CDR1 is SGHDT and CDR2 is YYEEEE. The CDR3 runs 15 residues. This CDR3 is CASSLLRGASYEQYF. The CDR3 coding sequence is TGTGCCAGCAGCTTGTTAAGGGGGGCCTCCTACGAGCAGTACTTC.

This chain links TRBV5-5 with TRBJ2-1, with 11 bases fitting TRBD2. V dropped 4 bases and J dropped 0; count of bases not matched to a gene: 6. The CDR3 runs to 17 residues. The germline V gene has CDR1 SGHKS and CDR2 YYEKEE (reference sequence). DNA of the CDR3: TGTGCCAGCAGCAAGGGACTAGCGGATCTCTCCTACAATGAGCAGTTCTTC. This translates into CASSKGLADLSYNEQFF.

The chain employs TRBV5-1 and TRBJ2-3; weak D call: TRBD2 (5 bases). Trimming removed 1 base at V and 2 bases at J, with 14 bases between. This CDR3 has 16 residues. Germline CDR1 is SGHRS and CDR2 is YFSETQ. This CDR3 reads CASSLYRDRDTDTQYF. In nucleotides, the CDR3 is TGCGCCAGCAGCTTGTACCGGGATAGGGACACAGATACGCAGTATTTT. The variable domain in full, completed from reference TRBV5-1 and TRBJ2-3, reads KAGVTQTPRYLIKTRGQQVTLSCSPISGHRSVSWYQQTPGQGLQFLFEYFSETQRNKGNFPGRFSGRQFSNSRSEMNVSTLELGDSALYLCASSLYRDRDTDTQYFGPGTRLTVL.

This clone was counted a few times. V usage is TRBV7-2 and J usage is TRBJ1-5; weak D call: TRBD1 (6 bases). The V and J ends lost 6 bases and 5 bases respectively, with 20 bases between them. This CDR3 has 16 amino acids. Germline assignment: CDR1 SGHTA and CDR2 FQGNSA. The CDR3 is CASSREGTTGYQPQHF. The CDR3 bases are TGTGCCAGCAGTAGGGAGGGGACTACAGGGTATCAGCCCCAGCATTTT.

The chain combines TRBV19 with TRBJ2-5; 9 bases map to TRBD2. Germline V gene lookup returns CDR1 LNHDA and CDR2 SQIVND (reference sequence). V trimming: 3 bases; J trimming: 2 bases; junction bases outside the gene matches: 4. The CDR3 consists of 15 residues. CDR3 in DNA: TGTGCCAGTAGTATTAGCGGGGGAAGGCAAGAGACCCAGTACTTC. Translated, it gives CASSISGGRQETQYF.

The chain employs TRBV4-3 and TRBJ2-2; 8 bases are a match to TRBD2. V shed 4 bases, J shed 4 bases, and the junction held 8 bases outside the gene matches. Germline assignment: CDR1 LGHNA and CDR2 YSLEER. The CDR3 contains 16 residues. This CDR3 reads CASSRQTSGSTGELFF. CDR3 nucleotide sequence: TGCGCCAGCAGCCGCCAAACTAGCGGATCCACCGGGGAGCTGTTTTTT.

The genes are TRBV6-5 and TRBJ2-7; tentative D call: TRBD2 (5 bases). The length of the CDR3 is 15 residues. CDR1 MNHEY and CDR2 SVGAGI come from the germline V gene. The germline V and J ends were trimmed by 7 bases and 2 bases, with 18 bases remaining between them. The DNA for the CDR3 is TGTGCCAGCACCCCGAGGGAACAGAACCCCTACGAGCAGTACTTC. This gives the protein CASTPREQNPYEQYF.

V gene TRBV7-9 combines with J gene TRBJ1-4, with 10 nucleotides matching TRBD1. Trimming cost V 4 bases and J 4 bases; bases outside gene matches: 3. This CDR3 has 15 residues. Germline V gene lookup returns CDR1 SEHNR and CDR2 FQNEAQ (reference sequence). DNA of the CDR3: TGTGCCAGCAGCTCCGGGACAGGGGATAATGAAAAACTGTTTTTT. It codes for CASSSGTGDNEKLFF.

The chain uses TRBV6-1 and TRBJ1-5, with D possibly TRBD1 on 6 matching bases. V was shortened by 4 bases and J by 5 bases, with 18 bases between the two germline ends. Germline V lookup: CDR1 MNHNS, CDR2 SASEGT. This CDR3 has 16 residues. This chain's CDR3 is CASSGRGGRGDQPQHF. The CDR3 DNA sequence: TGTGCCAGCAGTGGGCGCGGGGGGCGCGGGGATCAGCCCCAGCATTTT.

V and J are TRBV20-1 and TRBJ2-4, with D hard to call. V was trimmed by 3 bases and J by 6 bases, leaving 9 bases between them. The germline V gene has CDR1 DFQATT and CDR2 SNEGSKA (reference sequence). The CDR3 extends over 12 amino acids. CDR3 residues: CSASVIGNIQYF. CDR3 nucleotides: TGCAGTGCTAGTGTCATTGGAAACATTCAGTACTTC.